This T cell receptor beta chain is from a study of T cell changes during pregnancy in multiple sclerosis. Method: immunoSEQ multiplex PCR; TCRdb's copy keeps in-frame clones and lacks some. The sample includes about 35,000 clones, about 90% of them seen just once. The CDR3 has 15 amino acids. The chain has TRBV21-1 and TRBJ1-2. TRBV21-1 is shown as a pseudogene. The sequenced sample was CD8+ T cells from peripheral blood mononuclear cells, obtained in the third trimester of pregnancy. The sequence was collected from a female donor with multiple sclerosis, enrolled in a pregnancy study. CDR3 nucleotide sequence: TGTGCCAGCAGCAAAGCGCGGGGGGTGCAAAATGGCTACACCTTC. Translated: CASSKARGVQNGYTF.